This is a list of T cell receptor beta chains from one sample in a study of regulatory T cells in long-lasting Graves disease. A single record per CDR3 protein comes from TCRdb applying MiXCR to the multiplex PCR reads. There are 420,000 or so distinct CDR3 sequences in the sample; over 15% occur only once, and about 25% lies in the top ten. This same sample was also part of a study on T cells in Graves' hyperthyroidism and ophthalmopathy.

The starting material was peripheral blood mononuclear cells (PBMCs), obtained at new diagnosis, from a patient treated with antithyroid drugs. The receptors shown here come from a woman aged 18-30 years with Graves disease. Each CDR3 is given with its conserved first and last residue. D genes are given only for firm matches. Not every row has a clone size; where given, it reads once, few, many or a size class.

d_call	v_call	j_call	clone_size	cdr3_aa	cdr3_nt
.	TRBV7-9	TRBJ2-1	many	CASSLGLPYNEQFF	TGTGCCAGCAGCTTAGGCCTACCCTACAATGAGCAGTTCTTC
.	TRBV30	TRBJ1-5	many	CAWSAGMGNQPQHF	TGTGCCTGGAGTGCTGGGATGGGGAATCAGCCCCAGCATTTT
TRBD2	TRBV12-3/TRBV12-4	TRBJ2-3	many	CASKHPRRLAGSTDTQYF	TGTGCCAGCAAACACCCAAGAAGACTAGCGGGAAGCACAGATACGCAGTATTTT
.	TRBV19	TRBJ2-7	few	CASSLTTGNAYEQYF	TGTGCCAGTAGTCTCACAACTGGGAACGCCTATGAGCAGTACTTC
.	TRBV11-2	TRBJ1-2	many	CASSKQVDYGYTF	TGTGCCAGCAGCAAACAGGTTGACTATGGCTACACCTTC
.	TRBV20-1	TRBJ2-7	.	CSATSSLTQGSHEQYF	TGCAGTGCTACCAGCTCCCTCACCCAGGGTAGCCACGAGCAGTACTTC
TRBD2	TRBV3-1	TRBJ2-3	many	CASSRRTSGSDTQYF	TGTGCCAGCAGCCGGCGGACTAGCGGGAGTGATACGCAGTATTTT
.	TRBV5-1	TRBJ2-7	many	CASSLAEAGGNYEQYF	TGCGCCAGCAGCTTGGCCGAGGCAGGCGGCAACTACGAGCAGTACTTC
.	TRBV28	TRBJ2-2	few	CGTSTTGELFF	TGTGGGACATCAACCACCGGGGAGCTGTTTTTT
TRBD2	TRBV6-2/TRBV6-3	TRBJ2-1	many	CAIAGTSGRSEQFF	TGTGCCATCGCCGGGACTAGCGGGAGAAGTGAGCAGTTCTTC
.	TRBV6-1	TRBJ2-7	many	CASIRSMGHEQYF	TGTGCCAGCATTCGATCCATGGGGCACGAGCAGTACTTC
.	TRBV9	TRBJ2-1	.	CASSVDSISYNEQFF	TGTGCCAGCAGCGTAGACTCTATCTCCTACAATGAGCAGTTCTTC
TRBD1	TRBV27	TRBJ2-1	many	CASSSPTGSSSYNEQFF	TGTGCCAGCAGTTCGCCGACAGGGTCGAGCTCCTACAATGAGCAGTTCTTC
TRBD1	TRBV5-1	TRBJ1-1	few	CASSHGTGGYMNTEAFF	TGCGCCAGCAGCCACGGGACAGGGGGTTACATGAACACTGAAGCTTTCTTT
.	TRBV7-9	TRBJ2-1	few	CASSLALPGPNEQFF	TGTGCCAGCAGCTTGGCCCTACCCGGACCTAATGAGCAGTTCTTC
.	TRBV3-1	TRBJ1-5	many	CASSLGADQPQHF	TGTGCCAGCAGCCTGGGCGCTGATCAGCCCCAGCATTTT
.	TRBV5-4	TRBJ1-4	.	CASSSRAGGDEKLLF	TGTGCCAGCAGCAGCAGGGCAGGTGGAGACGAAAAACTGCTTTTT
TRBD2	TRBV7-8	TRBJ2-2	.	CASSLRLAGGMNTGELVF	TGTGCCAGCAGCTTAAGACTAGCGGGAGGGATGAACACCGGGGAGCTGGTTTTT
TRBD1	TRBV2	TRBJ1-5	many	CASRKDRGENQPQHF	TGTGCCAGCAGGAAGGACAGGGGAGAAAATCAGCCCCAGCATTTT